The 23 T cell receptor beta chains below come from one sample, sequenced in a study of T cell responses to AZD1222 COVID-19 vaccine. Data came from immunoSEQ multiplex PCR; TCRdb stores just in-frame clones and leaves some out. This table has about 130,000 clones, 70% to 90% appearing once. Here the sequenced sample was peripheral blood, taken on day 0 of AZD1222 vaccination. The receptor set was obtained from an adult in good health.

The chain couples TRBV7-6 to TRBJ2-5, with TRBD1 matching 8 bases. The germline CDR1 and CDR2 sequences are SGHVS and FNYEAQ. The CDR3 is 15 residues long. V dropped 0 bases and J dropped 3; count of bases not matched to a gene: 3. CDR3 residues: CASSLAGTGEETQYF. In DNA form, the CDR3 reads TGTGCCAGCAGCTTAGCAGGGACAGGAGAAGAGACCCAGTACTTC.

This rearrangement joins TRBV9 to TRBJ2-2, with 10 bases aligning to TRBD2. The CDR3 runs 17 residues. Per the germline V gene, CDR1 is SGDLS and CDR2 is YYNGEE. The trim removed 0 bases at V and 6 bases at J, leaving 8 bases unmatched. CDR3 nucleotide sequence: TGTGCCAGCAGCGTAGCTTCTAGCGGGAGTCGGGCCGGGGAGCTGTTTTTT. This codes for CASSVASSGSRAGELFF.

The J gene is TRBJ1-5, the V gene TRBV29-1; D gene uncertain. Trimming removed 2 bases at V and 5 bases at J, with 10 bases between. The CDR3 has 13 amino acids. Germline lookup yields CDR1 SQVTM and CDR2 ANQGSEA. CDR3 region: CSVELGVDQPQHF. CDR3 nucleotide sequence: TGCAGCGTTGAATTGGGTGTGGATCAGCCCCAGCATTTT.

J is TRBJ2-7 and V is TRBV28; 7 bases align to TRBD1. CDR3 length: 15 amino acids. Germline CDR1 is MDHEN and CDR2 is SYDVKM. The ends lost 7 bases at V and 1 base at J; junction bases unmatched: 10. The CDR3 spells CASTTDRDESYEQYF. DNA of the CDR3: TGTGCCAGCACCACCGACAGGGACGAATCCTACGAGCAGTACTTC. The full variable domain, in which reference TRBV28 and TRBJ2-7 provide the parts outside the CDR3, is DVKVTQSSRYLVKRTGEKVFLECVQDMDHENMFWYRQDPGLGLRLIYFSYDVKMKEKGDIPEGYSVSREKKERFSLILESASTNQTSMYLCASTTDRDESYEQYFGPGTRLTVT.

The chain couples TRBV28 to TRBJ1-5; D possibly corresponds to TRBD1 (6 bases). The length of the CDR3 is 14 residues. Trimming cost V 6 bases and J 6 bases, with 15 bases left between them. The germline CDR1 and CDR2 sequences are MDHEN and SYDVKM. The CDR3 spells CASSEGVRSQPQHF. The CDR3 DNA reads TGTGCCAGCAGCGAGGGGGTGAGATCTCAGCCCCAGCATTTT.

The J gene is TRBJ2-3, the V gene TRBV7-2, with D possibly TRBD2 on 6 matching bases. The CDR3 sequence is 15 residues long. CDR1 and CDR2 from the germline V gene are SGHTA and FQGNSA. V was shortened by 1 base and J by 6 bases, with 14 bases between the two germline ends. This CDR3 reads CASSLGPGAMDTQYF. Here the CDR3 DNA reads TGTGCCAGCAGCTTAGGGCCGGGAGCTATGGATACGCAGTATTTT.

The chain couples TRBV19 to TRBJ2-1; 10 bases align to TRBD1. This CDR3 spans 14 amino acids. CDR1 LNHDA and CDR2 SQIVND come from the germline V gene (reference sequence). With 7 bases clipped from V and 7 bases from J, the junction kept 7 bases outside the gene matches. CDR3 in amino acids: CASTVTGGINEQFF. Written as DNA, the CDR3 is TGTGCCAGTACCGTGACAGGGGGCATTAATGAGCAGTTCTTC.

This chain connects TRBV5-8 to TRBJ2-1; possible D gene TRBD1, 5 bases. This CDR3 region has 13 residues. CDR1 is SGHTS, CDR2 YDEGEE, per germline. Trimming removed 6 bases at V and 14 bases at J, with 21 bases between. In DNA form, the CDR3 reads TGTGCCAGCACGTTCCAGGGAACCCCTTTTGAGTTCTTC. Translated: CASTFQGTPFEFF.

The sample holds one count of this clone. The gene calls are TRBV6-6 and TRBJ1-1; a weak D match, TRBD1 (5 bases). Trimming took off 0 bases at V and 11 bases at J, with 16 bases between the two ends. The V gene's germline CDR1 is MNHNY and CDR2 SVGAGI (reference sequence). This CDR3 is 14 amino acids long. The CDR3 region has the DNA TGTGCCAGCAGTTACTCTTCGTTCGCAGGGAATGCTTTCTTT. It codes for CASSYSSFAGNAFF.

The gene calls are TRBV5-1 and TRBJ1-4; 9 bases agree with TRBD1. Germline trimming cut 3 bases from V and 5 bases from J; bases unmatched to any gene: 2. There are 14 residues in the CDR3. Germline V gene data show CDR1 as SGHRS and CDR2 as YFSETQ. The CDR3 reads CASSSGTGNEKLFF. The CDR3 nucleotides read TGCGCCAGCAGCTCCGGGACAGGGAATGAAAAACTGTTTTTT.

The chain carries TRBV10-1 and TRBJ2-2, with D maybe TRBD2 (6 bases). V lost 4 bases and J lost 6, with 9 bases in between. Germline loops: CDR1 WNHNN, CDR2 SYGVQD (reference sequence). This CDR3 comprises 13 residues. The CDR3 nucleotides read TGCGCCAGCAGTGGACTAGACCCCGGGGAGCTGTTTTTT. Translating it yields CASSGLDPGELFF.

This clone was observed a few times. The chain joins TRBV5-6 to TRBJ2-2; D is perhaps TRBD1 (6 bases). Germline V gene sequence: CDR1 SGHDT, CDR2 YYEEEE. The CDR3 loop spans 16 amino acids. Trimming removed 4 bases from V and 4 bases from J, with 17 bases in between. In DNA form, the CDR3 reads TGTGCCAGCAGCCCTCGGAGGACAGCCACCACCGGGGAGCTGTTTTTT. It translates to CASSPRRTATTGELFF. Full variable domain (missing parts from reference TRBV5-6 and TRBJ2-2): DAGVTQSPTHLIKTRGQQVTLRCSPKSGHDTVSWYQQALGQGPQFIFQYYEEEERQRGNFPDRFSGHQFPNYSSELNVNALLLGDSALYLCASSPRRTATTGELFFGEGSRLTVL.

The V gene is TRBV14, the J gene TRBJ2-6; D remains ambiguous. Germline values: CDR1 SGHDN, CDR2 FVKESK. V was shortened by 1 base and J by 1 base, with 11 bases between the two germline ends. There are 17 residues in the CDR3. The CDR3 region is CASSQAALWSGANVLTF. CDR3 DNA sequence: TGTGCCAGCAGCCAAGCGGCCCTGTGGTCTGGGGCCAACGTCCTGACTTTC.

This clone came up once. The chain combines TRBV30 with TRBJ2-7, with D possibly matching TRBD2 (6 bases). The CDR3 loop spans 11 amino acids. The germline V gene encodes CDR1 GTSNPN and CDR2 SVGIG (reference sequence). V was trimmed by 2 bases and J by 6 bases, leaving 8 bases between them. CDR3 bases: TGTGCCTGGAGTCGGGAGACCGAGCAGTACTTC. It specifies CAWSRETEQYF.

V and J are TRBV6-5 and TRBJ2-7, with unresolved D. Per germline, CDR1 MNHEY and CDR2 SVGAGI. CDR3 length: 11 amino acids. V gave up 4 bases and J gave up 3 bases, with 4 bases separating them. The CDR3 here is CASSWGYEQYF. DNA of the CDR3: TGTGCCAGCAGTTGGGGCTACGAGCAGTACTTC.

V and J are TRBV19 and TRBJ1-2; TRBD1 agrees at 7 bases. This CDR3 comprises 15 residues. Germline CDR1 reads LNHDA; CDR2 reads SQIVND (reference sequence). With 6 bases clipped from V and 8 bases from J, the junction kept 15 bases outside the gene matches. DNA of the CDR3: TGTGCCAGTAGCCGAACCAGGGGGAGGGTTAACGGCTACACCTTC. This sequence encodes CASSRTRGRVNGYTF. Supplemented by reference TRBV19 and TRBJ1-2, the full variable domain reads DGGITQSPKYLFRKEGQNVTLSCEQNLNHDAMYWYRQDPGQGLRLIYYSQIVNDFQKGDIAEGYSVSREKKESFPLTVTSAQKNPTAFYLCASSRTRGRVNGYTFGSGTRLTVV.

The J gene is TRBJ1-1, the V gene TRBV6-5; TRBD1 might be the D (5 bases). With 8 bases removed from V and 4 bases from J, the gap between germline ends came to 17 bases. The CDR3 contains 14 residues. Germline lookup yields CDR1 MNHEY and CDR2 SVGAGI. The DNA of the CDR3 is TGTGCCAGCGCACTGGGGGTAAGCGGCACTGAAGCTTTCTTT. Amino acid sequence: CASALGVSGTEAFF.

The V gene is TRBV5-1, the J gene TRBJ2-1; D is unclear. CDR1 is SGHRS and CDR2 is YFSETQ in the germline V gene. The CDR3 is 13 residues long. V shed 2 bases and J shed 5 bases, with 8 bases lying between them. CDR3 region: CASSFGINNEQFF. As DNA, the CDR3 is TGCGCCAGCAGCTTTGGCATAAACAATGAGCAGTTCTTC. Using reference TRBV5-1 and TRBJ2-1 for the parts outside the CDR3, the full variable domain is KAGVTQTPRYLIKTRGQQVTLSCSPISGHRSVSWYQQTPGQGLQFLFEYFSETQRNKGNFPGRFSGRQFSNSRSEMNVSTLELGDSALYLCASSFGINNEQFFGPGTRLTVL.

This clone was found a few times. This specimen includes other DNA sequences encoding the same CDR3. The chain carries TRBV4-1 and TRBJ2-1, with TRBD2 as a possible D gene (5 bases). Trimming cost V 0 bases and J 2 bases, with 8 bases left between them. CDR1 and CDR2 from the germline V gene are MGHRA and YSYEKL. The length of the CDR3 is 15 residues. The CDR3 DNA reads as TGCGCCAGCAGCCAAGACAGAGGGACCTACAATGAGCAGTTCTTC. This codes for CASSQDRGTYNEQFF.

The chain has TRBV5-1 and TRBJ1-1; 8 nucleotides line up with TRBD1. The CDR3 is 13 amino acids. Germline loops: CDR1 SGHRS, CDR2 YFSETQ. The V gene end was trimmed by 4 bases and the J gene end by 3 bases; junction bases not matched to a gene: 2. CDR3 residues: CASSQQGDTEAFF. The DNA for the CDR3 is TGCGCCAGCAGCCAACAGGGGGACACTGAAGCTTTCTTT.

The chain employs TRBV18 and TRBJ1-4; a weak D match, TRBD1 (6 bases). In germline, CDR1 is KGHSH, CDR2 LQKENI. V lost 6 bases and J lost 3, with 14 bases in between. The CDR3 has 15 residues. Here the CDR3 reads CASSSATGSNEKLFF. CDR3 DNA sequence: TGTGCCAGCTCGTCGGCCACAGGGTCTAATGAAAAACTGTTTTTT.

Here the CDR3 reads CASSRLDQPQHF. For the CDR3, the DNA is TGTGCCAGCAGCCGACTGGATCAGCCCCAGCATTTT. The chain couples TRBV6-5 to TRBJ1-5; unclear D gene. Trimming cost V 6 bases and J 5 bases, with 8 bases left between them. There are 12 residues in the CDR3. Germline V gives CDR1 MNHEY, CDR2 SVGAGI.

The chain carries TRBV6-5 and TRBJ1-4; 7 positions match TRBD1. This CDR3 has 15 residues. Unmatched junction bases numbered 9, after V lost 5 bases and J lost 6 bases. Germline-derived CDR1 and CDR2 are MNHEY and SVGAGI. CDR3 amino acids: CASSSHRGGDEKLFF. The CDR3 DNA sequence: TGTGCCAGCAGTAGCCACAGGGGCGGGGATGAAAAACTGTTTTTT.